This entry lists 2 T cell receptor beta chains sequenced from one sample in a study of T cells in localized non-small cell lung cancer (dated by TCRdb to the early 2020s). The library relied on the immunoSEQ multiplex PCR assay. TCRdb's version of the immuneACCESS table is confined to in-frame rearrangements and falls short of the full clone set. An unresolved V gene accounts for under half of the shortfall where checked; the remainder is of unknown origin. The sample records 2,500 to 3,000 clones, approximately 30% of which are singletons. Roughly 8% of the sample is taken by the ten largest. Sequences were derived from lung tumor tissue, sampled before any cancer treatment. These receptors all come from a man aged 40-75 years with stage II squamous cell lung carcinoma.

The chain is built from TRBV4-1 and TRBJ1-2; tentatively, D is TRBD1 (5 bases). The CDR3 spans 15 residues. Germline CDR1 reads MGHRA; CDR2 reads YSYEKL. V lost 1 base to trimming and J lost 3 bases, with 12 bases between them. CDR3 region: CASSQGEKTDYGYTF. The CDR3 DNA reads TGCGCCAGCAGCCAAGGCGAAAAGACAGACTATGGCTACACCTTC.

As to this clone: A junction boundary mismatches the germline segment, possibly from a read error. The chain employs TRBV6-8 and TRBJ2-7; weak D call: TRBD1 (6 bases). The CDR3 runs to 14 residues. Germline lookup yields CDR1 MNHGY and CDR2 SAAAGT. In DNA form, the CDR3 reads TGTGCCATCAGTCCGAATTCGGACAGTTACGAGCAGTACTTC. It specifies CAISPNSDSYEQYF.